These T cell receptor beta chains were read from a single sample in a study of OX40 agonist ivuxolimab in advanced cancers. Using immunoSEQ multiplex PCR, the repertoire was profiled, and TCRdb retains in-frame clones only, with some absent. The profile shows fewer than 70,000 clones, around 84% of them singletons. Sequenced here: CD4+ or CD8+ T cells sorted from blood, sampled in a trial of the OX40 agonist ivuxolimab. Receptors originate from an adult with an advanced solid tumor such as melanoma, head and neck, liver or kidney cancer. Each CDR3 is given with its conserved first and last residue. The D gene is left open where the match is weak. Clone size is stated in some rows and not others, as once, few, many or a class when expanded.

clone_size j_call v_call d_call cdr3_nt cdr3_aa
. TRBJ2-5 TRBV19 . TGTGCCAGTAGTTCTCGGGAGACCCAGTACTTC CASSSRETQYF
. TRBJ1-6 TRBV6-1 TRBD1 TGTGCCAGCAAGACAGGGCGGGATTCACCCCTCCACTTT CASKTGRDSPLHF
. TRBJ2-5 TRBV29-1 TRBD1 TGCAGCGCCCTGGACAGGGCGCAAGAGACCCAGTACTTC CSALDRAQETQYF
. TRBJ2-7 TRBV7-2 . TGTGCCAGCAGCTTAGGGCGGGTATCCTACGAGCAGTACTTC CASSLGRVSYEQYF
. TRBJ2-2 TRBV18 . TGTGCCAGCTCACCACGGGCGGGGAACACCGGGGAGCTGTTTTTT CASSPRAGNTGELFF
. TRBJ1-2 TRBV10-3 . TGTGCCATCAGTGATCAGGGTACGAACTATGGCTACACCTTC CAISDQGTNYGYTF
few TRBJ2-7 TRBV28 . TGTGCCAGCAGTCTAGGTACCTCCTACGAGCAGTACTTC CASSLGTSYEQYF
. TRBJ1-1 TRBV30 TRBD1 TGTGCCTGGAGTGTATCAGGGGGCACGGCTTTCTTT CAWSVSGGTAFF
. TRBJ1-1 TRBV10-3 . TGTGCCATCAGTGAGTCAGGGATCCTGAACACTGAAGCTTTCTTT CAISESGILNTEAFF
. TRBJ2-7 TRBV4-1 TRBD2 TGCGCCAGCAGCCAAGATGCGACCTTGAGGACTAGCGGGATGCAGTACTTC CASSQDATLRTSGMQYF
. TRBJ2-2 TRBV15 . TGTGCCACCAGCAGAGATTCATCCAGGGCCGGCACCGGGGAGCTGTTTTTT CATSRDSSRAGTGELFF
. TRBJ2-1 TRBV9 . TGTGCCAGCAGCGTCCGCGGGTCAGGCCCCTACAATGAGCAGTTCTTC CASSVRGSGPYNEQFF
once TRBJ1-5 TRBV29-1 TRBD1 TGCAGCGTGGGGACAGGGTCGGGCAATCAGCCCCAGCATTTT CSVGTGSGNQPQHF
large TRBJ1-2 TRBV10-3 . TGTGCCATCAGTGCGTATAGTCGCGGAGGCTACACCTTC CAISAYSRGGYTF
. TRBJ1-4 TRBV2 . TGTGCCAGCAGTGAAGGGCAGGGTCGAGGAAAACTGTTTTTT CASSEGQGRGKLFF
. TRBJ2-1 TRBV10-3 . TGTGCCACCTCTCTCACCTCGACAGATTACAATGAGCAGTTCTTC CATSLTSTDYNEQFF
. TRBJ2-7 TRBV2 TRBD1 TGTGCCAGCAGTGTTATGGGACAGGAGGCCTACGAGCAGTACTTC CASSVMGQEAYEQYF
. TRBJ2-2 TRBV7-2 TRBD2 TGTGCCAGCAGCTCTGCGGGAGTCTCCGGGGAGCTGTTTTTT CASSSAGVSGELFF
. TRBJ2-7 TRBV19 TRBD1 TGTGCCAGTAGTTCCCGGGACAGGGCCTCCGAGCAGTACTTC CASSSRDRASEQYF
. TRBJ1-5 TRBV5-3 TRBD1 TGTGCCAGAAGCCTTCATGGGCCCGGGACAGGGGTTGTGGGTAGCAATCAGCCCCAGCATTTT CARSLHGPGTGVVGSNQPQHF
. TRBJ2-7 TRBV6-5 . TGTGCCAGCAGTTACTCCCCCAGAGGACCTTACGAGCAGTACTTC CASSYSPRGPYEQYF
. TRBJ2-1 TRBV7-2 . TGTGCCAGCACCCAAACAGGGCTGGCTCGTAATGAGCAGTTCTTC CASTQTGLARNEQFF
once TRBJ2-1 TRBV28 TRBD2 TGTGCCAGCAGTTCCCCTTGGGGCGGGAGCTCCTACAATGAGCAGTTCTTC CASSSPWGGSSYNEQFF
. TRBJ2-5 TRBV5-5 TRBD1 TGTGCCAGCAGCCCACAGGGGTACCAAGAGACCCAGTACTTC CASSPQGYQETQYF
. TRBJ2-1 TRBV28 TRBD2 TGTGCCAGCAGTCCTAGACTAGCGGGCCGCTTACAGTTCTTC CASSPRLAGRLQFF
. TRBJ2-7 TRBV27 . TGTGCCAGCACCCCCCGCGACGAGCAGTACTTC CASTPRDEQYF
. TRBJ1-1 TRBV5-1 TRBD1 TGCGCCAGCAGCTCGCTCACAGGGGACACTGAAGCTTTCTTT CASSSLTGDTEAFF
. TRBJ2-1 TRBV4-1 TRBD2 TGCGCCAGCAGCCACCCGAGCGGGAGGGCTCTCTACAATGAGCAGTTCTTC CASSHPSGRALYNEQFF
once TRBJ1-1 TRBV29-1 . TGCAGCGTTGAAGAGGTTCCAGGGCGGGGCACTGAAGCTTTCTTT CSVEEVPGRGTEAFF
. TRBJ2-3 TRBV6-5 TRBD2 TGTGCCAGCAGTTATAGCGGGAGTAATGCAGATACGCAGTATTTT CASSYSGSNADTQYF
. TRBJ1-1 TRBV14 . TGTGCCAGCAGCCAAATAGGACTGGGCACTGAAGCTTTCTTT CASSQIGLGTEAFF
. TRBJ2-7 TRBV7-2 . TGTGCCAGCAGCTCAACAGGGTACACCTACGAGCAGTACTTC CASSSTGYTYEQYF
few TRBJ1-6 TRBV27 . TGTGCCAGCAGTTTATCCGCGGGGAATTCACCCCTCCACTTT CASSLSAGNSPLHF
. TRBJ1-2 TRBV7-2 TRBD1 TGTGCCAGCAGTCCCCGCGGACAGGGGAATGGCTACACCTTC CASSPRGQGNGYTF
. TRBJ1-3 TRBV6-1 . TGTGCCTGCAGCCCCGTGGCGATGAGAGGAAACACCATATATTTT CACSPVAMRGNTIYF
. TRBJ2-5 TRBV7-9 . TGTGCCAGCAGCTTAAGCGCGGGAGAGACCCAGTACTTC CASSLSAGETQYF
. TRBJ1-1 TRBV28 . TGTGCCAGCAGTTCGGACCGGAAGGCTTTCTTT CASSSDRKAFF
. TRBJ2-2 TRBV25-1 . TGTGCCAGCAGTGCAGACTTGGCCACCGGGGAGCTGTTTTTT CASSADLATGELFF
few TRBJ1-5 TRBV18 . TGTGCCAGCTCACCCTCAGGGGCCTTGGGAAGTCGATATAGCAATCAGCCCCAGCATTTT CASSPSGALGSRYSNQPQHF
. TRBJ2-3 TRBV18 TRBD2 TGTGCCAGCTCACCATCGGTAGCGGGAACAGATACGCAGTATTTT CASSPSVAGTDTQYF
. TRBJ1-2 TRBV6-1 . TGTGCCAGCAGTGATAGGGGGGGGGCTTCTAACTATGGCTACACCTTC CASSDRGGASNYGYTF
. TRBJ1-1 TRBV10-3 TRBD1 TGTGCCAGTTCAGGGGGGTCGTTTGGCACTGAAGCTTTCTTT CASSGGSFGTEAFF
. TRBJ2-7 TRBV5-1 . TGCGCCAGCAGCTGGACCGTACCCCCTGGGGGCGAGCAGTACTTC CASSWTVPPGGEQYF
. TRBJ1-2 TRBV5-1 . TGCGCCAGCAGCCCCCTAACCGGGACTTACCCCTATGGCTACACCTTC CASSPLTGTYPYGYTF
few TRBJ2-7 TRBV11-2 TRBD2 TGTGCCAGCAGCCCTGGGCTAGCGGGACTTTCAACACCCTACGAGCAGTACTTC CASSPGLAGLSTPYEQYF
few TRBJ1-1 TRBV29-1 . TGCAGCGTTGGGCAGAGGGGCACTGAAGCTTTCTTT CSVGQRGTEAFF
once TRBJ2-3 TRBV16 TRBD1 TGTGCCAGCAGCCCGACAGGGGTAACAGATACGCAGTATTTT CASSPTGVTDTQYF
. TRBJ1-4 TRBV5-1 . TGCGCCAGCAGCCGCTCCCCCCGAGGGCAGGGCTTTCGGGAAAAACTGTTTTTT CASSRSPRGQGFREKLFF
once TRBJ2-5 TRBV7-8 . TGTGCCAGCAGCATTCAAGAGACCCAGTACTTC CASSIQETQYF
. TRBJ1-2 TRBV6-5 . TGTGCCAGCAGCCCTGACACCAACTATGGCTACACCTTC CASSPDTNYGYTF